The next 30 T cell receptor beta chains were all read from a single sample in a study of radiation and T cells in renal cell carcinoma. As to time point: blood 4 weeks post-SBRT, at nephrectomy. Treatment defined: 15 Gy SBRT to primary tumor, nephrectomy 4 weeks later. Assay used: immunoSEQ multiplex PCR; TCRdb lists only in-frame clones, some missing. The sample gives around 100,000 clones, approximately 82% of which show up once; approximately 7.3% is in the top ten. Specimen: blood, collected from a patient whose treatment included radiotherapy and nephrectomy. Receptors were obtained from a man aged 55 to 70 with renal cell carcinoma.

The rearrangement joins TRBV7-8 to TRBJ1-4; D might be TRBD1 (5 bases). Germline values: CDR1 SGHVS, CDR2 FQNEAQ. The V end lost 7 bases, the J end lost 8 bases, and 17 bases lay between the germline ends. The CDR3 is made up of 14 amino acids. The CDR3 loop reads CASTVRGRGEKLFF. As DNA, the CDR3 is TGTGCCAGCACCGTAAGGGGACGCGGGGAAAAACTGTTTTTT.

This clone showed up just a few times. In DNA, the CDR3 is TGTGCCAGCAGTGAGGGGGACGCGCAGTACTTC. It specifies CASSEGDAQYF. V and J are TRBV2 and TRBJ2-7; D tentatively fits TRBD1 or TRBD2 (5 bases each). Germline CDR1 SNHLY, CDR2 FYNNEI. The length of the CDR3 is 11 residues. Trimming removed 3 bases at V and 9 bases at J, with 9 bases between.

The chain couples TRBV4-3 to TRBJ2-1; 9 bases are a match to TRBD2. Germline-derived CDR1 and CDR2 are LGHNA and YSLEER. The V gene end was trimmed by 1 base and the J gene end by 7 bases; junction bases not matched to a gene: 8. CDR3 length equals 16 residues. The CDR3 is CASSQVPGLANNEQFF. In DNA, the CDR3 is TGCGCCAGCAGCCAAGTCCCGGGACTAGCCAATAATGAGCAGTTCTTC.

In DNA, the CDR3 is TGTGCCAGCTCACCACCGGGCACCGGGGAGCTGTTTTTT. As protein: CASSPPGTGELFF. The genes are TRBV18 and TRBJ2-2; no reliable D call. Trimming stripped 0 bases from V and 4 bases from J, with 3 bases between. The germline V gene has CDR1 KGHSH and CDR2 LQKENI. The CDR3 has 13 residues. The full variable domain, its missing parts supplied by reference TRBV18 and TRBJ2-2, is NAGVMQNPRHLVRRRGQEARLRCSPMKGHSHVYWYRQLPEEGLKFMVYLQKENIIDESGMPKERFSAEFPKEGPSILRIQQVVRGDSAAYFCASSPPGTGELFFGEGSRLTVL.

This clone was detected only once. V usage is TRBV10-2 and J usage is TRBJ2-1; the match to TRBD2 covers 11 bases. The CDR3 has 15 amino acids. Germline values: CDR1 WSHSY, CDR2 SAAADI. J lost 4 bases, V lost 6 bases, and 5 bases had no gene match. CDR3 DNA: TGCGCCAGCAGGACGACTAGCGGGATTTACAATGAGCAGTTCTTC. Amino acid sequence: CASRTTSGIYNEQFF.

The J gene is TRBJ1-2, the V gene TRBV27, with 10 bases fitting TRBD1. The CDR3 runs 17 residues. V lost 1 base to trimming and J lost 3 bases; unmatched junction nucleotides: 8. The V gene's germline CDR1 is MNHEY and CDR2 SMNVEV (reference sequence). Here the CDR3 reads CASSLFPPDRGDYGYTF. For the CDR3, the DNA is TGTGCCAGCAGTTTATTCCCCCCGGACAGGGGGGACTATGGCTACACCTTC.

In DNA form, the CDR3 reads TGTGCCAGCAGCCCCCGGACTAGCGGGAGAGGAGATACGCAGTATTTT. Its translation is CASSPRTSGRGDTQYF. This sequence joins TRBV7-2 and TRBJ2-3; 13 positions agree with TRBD2. This CDR3 comprises 16 residues. Germline V gene sequence: CDR1 SGHTA, CDR2 FQGNSA. With V trimmed by 5 bases and J by 5 bases, 7 bases remained unmatched.

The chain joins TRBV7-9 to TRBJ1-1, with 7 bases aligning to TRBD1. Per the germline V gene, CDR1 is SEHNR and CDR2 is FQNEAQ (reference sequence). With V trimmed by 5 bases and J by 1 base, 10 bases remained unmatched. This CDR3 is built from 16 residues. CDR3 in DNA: TGTGCCAGCAGCCCGACAGGGAGGCTTCAGAACACTGAAGCTTTCTTT. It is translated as CASSPTGRLQNTEAFF.

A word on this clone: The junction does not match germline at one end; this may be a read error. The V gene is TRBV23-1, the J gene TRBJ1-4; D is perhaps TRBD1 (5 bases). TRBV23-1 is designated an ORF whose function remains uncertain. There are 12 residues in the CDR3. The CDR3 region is CASSQSGAFNLF. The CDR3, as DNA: TGCGCCAGCAGTCAATCCGGGGCCTTCAACCTTTTT.

The CDR3 region is CASSRRSAYNEQFF. The CDR3 DNA is TGTGCCAGCAGCCGGAGAAGCGCCTACAATGAGCAGTTCTTC. The chain joins TRBV7-9 to TRBJ2-1; the D is unclear. CDR3 size: 14 residues. CDR1 is SEHNR and CDR2 is FQNEAQ in the germline V gene (reference sequence). V lost 5 bases, J lost 2 bases, and 10 bases lay in between.

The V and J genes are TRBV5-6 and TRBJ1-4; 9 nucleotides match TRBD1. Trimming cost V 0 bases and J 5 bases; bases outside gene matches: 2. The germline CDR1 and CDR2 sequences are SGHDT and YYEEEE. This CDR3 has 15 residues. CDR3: CASSLAGTGNEKLFF. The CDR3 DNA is TGTGCCAGCAGCTTGGCCGGGACAGGGAATGAAAAACTGTTTTTT.

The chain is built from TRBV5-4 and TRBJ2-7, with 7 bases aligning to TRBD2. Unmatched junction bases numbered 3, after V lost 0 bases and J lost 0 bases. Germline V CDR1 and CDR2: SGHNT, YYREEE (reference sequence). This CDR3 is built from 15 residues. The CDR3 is CASSLERGHSYEQYF. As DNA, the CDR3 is TGTGCCAGCAGCTTGGAGCGGGGCCACTCCTACGAGCAGTACTTC.

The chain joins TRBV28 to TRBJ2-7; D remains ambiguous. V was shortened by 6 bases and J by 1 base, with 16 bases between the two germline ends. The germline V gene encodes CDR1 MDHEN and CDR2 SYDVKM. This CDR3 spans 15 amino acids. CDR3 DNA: TGTGCCAGCAGGTCTGGACCTACAGTTTCCTACGAGCAGTACTTC. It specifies CASRSGPTVSYEQYF.

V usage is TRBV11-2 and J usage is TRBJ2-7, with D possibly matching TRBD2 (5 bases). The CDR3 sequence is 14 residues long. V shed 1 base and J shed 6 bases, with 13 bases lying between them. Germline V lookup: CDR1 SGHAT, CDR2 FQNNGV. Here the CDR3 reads CASSLARTPGEQYF. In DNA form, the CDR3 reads TGTGCCAGCAGCTTAGCCCGGACTCCCGGCGAGCAGTACTTC.

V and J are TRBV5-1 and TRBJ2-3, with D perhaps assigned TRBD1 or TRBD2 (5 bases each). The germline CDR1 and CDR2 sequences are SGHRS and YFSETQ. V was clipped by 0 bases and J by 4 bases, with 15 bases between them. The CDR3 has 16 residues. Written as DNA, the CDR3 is TGCGCCAGCAGCTTGGAATCGAGGGGAAGTGCAGATACGCAGTATTTT. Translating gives CASSLESRGSADTQYF. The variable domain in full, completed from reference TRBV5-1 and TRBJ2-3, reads KAGVTQTPRYLIKTRGQQVTLSCSPISGHRSVSWYQQTPGQGLQFLFEYFSETQRNKGNFPGRFSGRQFSNSRSEMNVSTLELGDSALYLCASSLESRGSADTQYFGPGTRLTVL.

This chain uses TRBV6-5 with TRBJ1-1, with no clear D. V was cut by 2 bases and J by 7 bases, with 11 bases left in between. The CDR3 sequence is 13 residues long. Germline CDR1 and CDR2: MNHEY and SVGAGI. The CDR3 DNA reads TGTGCCAGCAGTTACAGGTCGGGGATTGAAGCTTTCTTT. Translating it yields CASSYRSGIEAFF.

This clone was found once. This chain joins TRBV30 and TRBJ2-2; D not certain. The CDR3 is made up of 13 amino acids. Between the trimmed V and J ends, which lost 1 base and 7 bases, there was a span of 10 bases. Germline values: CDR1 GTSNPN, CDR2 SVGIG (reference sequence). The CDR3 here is CAWSALMGGELFF. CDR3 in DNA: TGTGCCTGGAGTGCACTAATGGGCGGGGAGCTGTTTTTT.

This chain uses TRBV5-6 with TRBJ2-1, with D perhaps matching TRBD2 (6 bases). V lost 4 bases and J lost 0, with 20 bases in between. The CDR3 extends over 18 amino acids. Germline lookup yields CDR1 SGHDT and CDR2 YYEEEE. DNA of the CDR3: TGTGCCAGCAGCACGGTATTTGCGGGGACGGACTCCTACAATGAGCAGTTCTTC. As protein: CASSTVFAGTDSYNEQFF. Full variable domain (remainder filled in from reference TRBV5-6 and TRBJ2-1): DAGVTQSPTHLIKTRGQQVTLRCSPKSGHDTVSWYQQALGQGPQFIFQYYEEEERQRGNFPDRFSGHQFPNYSSELNVNALLLGDSALYLCASSTVFAGTDSYNEQFFGPGTRLTVL.

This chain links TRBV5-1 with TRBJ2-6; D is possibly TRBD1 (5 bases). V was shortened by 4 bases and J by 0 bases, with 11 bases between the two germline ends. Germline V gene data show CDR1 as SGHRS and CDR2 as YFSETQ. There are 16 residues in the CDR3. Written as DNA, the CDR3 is TGCGCCAGCAGCCGGACACGGAGCTCTGGGGCCAACGTCCTGACTTTC. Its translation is CASSRTRSSGANVLTF.

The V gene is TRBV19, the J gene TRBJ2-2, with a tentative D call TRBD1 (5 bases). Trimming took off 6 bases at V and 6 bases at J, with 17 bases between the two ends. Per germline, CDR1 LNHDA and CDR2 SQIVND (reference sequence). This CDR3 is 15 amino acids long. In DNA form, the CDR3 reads TGTGCCAGTAGGCAGGGTATGCTAGACGCCGGGGAGCTGTTTTTT. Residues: CASRQGMLDAGELFF.

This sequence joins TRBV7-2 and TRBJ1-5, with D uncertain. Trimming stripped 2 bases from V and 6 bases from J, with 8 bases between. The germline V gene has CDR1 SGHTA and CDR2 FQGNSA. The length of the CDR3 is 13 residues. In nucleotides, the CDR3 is TGTGCCAGCAGCTTATTGGGCAGTCAGCCCCAGCATTTT. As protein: CASSLLGSQPQHF.

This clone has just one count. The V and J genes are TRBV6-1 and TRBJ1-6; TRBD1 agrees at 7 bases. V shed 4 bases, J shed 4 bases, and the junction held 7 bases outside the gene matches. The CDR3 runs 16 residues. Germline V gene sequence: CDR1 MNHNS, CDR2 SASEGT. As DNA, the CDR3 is TGTGCCAGCAGTGTAACAGGGGAGGCATATAATTCACCCCTCCACTTT. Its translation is CASSVTGEAYNSPLHF.

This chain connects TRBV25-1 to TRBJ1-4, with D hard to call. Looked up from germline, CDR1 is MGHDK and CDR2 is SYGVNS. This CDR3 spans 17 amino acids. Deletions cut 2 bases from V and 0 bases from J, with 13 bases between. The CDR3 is CASSEEGSLATNEKLFF. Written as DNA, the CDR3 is TGTGCCAGCAGTGAAGAAGGGTCACTTGCAACTAATGAAAAACTGTTTTTT. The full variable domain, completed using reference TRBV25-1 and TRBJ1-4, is EADIYQTPRYLVIGTGKKITLECSQTMGHDKMYWYQQDPGMELHLIHYSYGVNSTEKGDLSSESTVSRIRTEHFPLTLESARPSHTSQYLCASSEEGSLATNEKLFFGSGTQLSVL.

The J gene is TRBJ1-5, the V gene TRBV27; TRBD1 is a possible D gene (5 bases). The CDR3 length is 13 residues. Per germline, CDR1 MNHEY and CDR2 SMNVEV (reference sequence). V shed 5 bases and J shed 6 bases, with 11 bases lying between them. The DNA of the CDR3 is TGTGCCAGCAGTAATAACAGGTTTCAGCCCCAGCATTTT. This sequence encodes CASSNNRFQPQHF.

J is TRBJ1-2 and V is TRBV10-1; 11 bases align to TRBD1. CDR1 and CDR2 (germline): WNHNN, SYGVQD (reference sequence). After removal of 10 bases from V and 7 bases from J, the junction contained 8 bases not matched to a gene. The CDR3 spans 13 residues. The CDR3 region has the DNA TGCGCCATTACGGACAGGGGGCCTTGTGGCTACACCTTC. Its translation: CAITDRGPCGYTF.

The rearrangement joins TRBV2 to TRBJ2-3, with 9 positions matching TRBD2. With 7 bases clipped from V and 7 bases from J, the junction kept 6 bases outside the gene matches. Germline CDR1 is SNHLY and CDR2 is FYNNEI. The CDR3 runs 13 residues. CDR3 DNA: TGTGCCAGCAACCTAGCGGGAAGGAATACGCAGTATTTT. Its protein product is CASNLAGRNTQYF.

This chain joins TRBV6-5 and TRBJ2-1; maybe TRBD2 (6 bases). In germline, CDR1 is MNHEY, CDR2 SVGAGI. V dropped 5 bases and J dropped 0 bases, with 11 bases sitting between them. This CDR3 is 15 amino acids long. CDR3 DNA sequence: TGTGCCAGCAGTCGGGACGGGAGCTCCTACAATGAGCAGTTCTTC. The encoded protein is CASSRDGSSYNEQFF.

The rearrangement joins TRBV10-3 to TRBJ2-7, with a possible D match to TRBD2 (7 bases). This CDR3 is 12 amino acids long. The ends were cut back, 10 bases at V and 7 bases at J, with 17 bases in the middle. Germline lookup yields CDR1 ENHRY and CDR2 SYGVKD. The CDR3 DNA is TGTGCCACGGGTCGGGGGGCGCTTGAGCAGTACTTC. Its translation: CATGRGALEQYF.

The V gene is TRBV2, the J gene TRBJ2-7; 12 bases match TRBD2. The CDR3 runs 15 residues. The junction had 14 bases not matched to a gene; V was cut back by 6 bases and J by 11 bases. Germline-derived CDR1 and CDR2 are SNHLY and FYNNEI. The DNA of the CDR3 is TGTGCCAGCAGCCCAACTAGCGGGAGGTCCCAGGGGAAGTACTTC. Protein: CASSPTSGRSQGKYF.

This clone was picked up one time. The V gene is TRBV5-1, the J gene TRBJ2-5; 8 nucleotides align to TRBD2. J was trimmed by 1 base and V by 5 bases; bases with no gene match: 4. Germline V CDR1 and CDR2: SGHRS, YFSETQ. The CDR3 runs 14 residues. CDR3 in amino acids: CASRPAGGQETQYF. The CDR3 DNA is TGCGCCAGCAGACCTGCGGGGGGCCAAGAGACCCAGTACTTC.